Detailed here is one T cell receptor beta chain. This specimen comes from a study of blood T cell repertoires in COVID-19. In the study overall: Samples came from the United States, Italy and Spain, spanning acute and convalescent COVID-19. In each case, the material was cDNA or gDNA derived from T cells, B-cell-depleted T cells, or PBMCs.

Profiling relied on immunoSEQ multiplex PCR, and the TCRdb table lists in-frame clones only, not all of them. The repertoire includes some 320,000 clones, 90% of them detected once, and 2.6% sits in the top ten. Each recovered donor of Cohort 3 presented with two negative PCRs, clearance, or symptom resolution. The sequencing input was PBMCs or T cells enriched from blood (not recorded which). The origin of this receptor is a man aged 60 to 69 who had recovered from COVID-19.

In DNA, the CDR3 is TGTGCCAGCAGTGGTCAGGGGCCGCACTCTGGAAACACCATATATTTT. This codes for CASSGQGPHSGNTIYF. The chain links TRBV2 to TRBJ1-3; TRBD1 is a possible D gene (6 bases). V was pared by 4 bases and J by 0 bases, with 13 bases between. The CDR3 runs to 16 residues. In germline, CDR1 is SNHLY, CDR2 FYNNEI.